The sequence of this TCR beta chain was determined in a study of early T cells in non-severe SARS-CoV-2 infection. Study at large: Bulk RNA taken from unsorted whole blood was sequenced, leaving chains unpaired.

This clonotype occurred many times. Trimming left V 0 bases short and J 7 bases short, with 15 bases between. Germline values: CDR1 MGHRA, CDR2 YSYEKL. There are 15 residues in the CDR3. From the 5' RACE reads, TCRdb called clonotypes with MiXCR, one entry per CDR3 protein. The sample has 56,000 or so distinct CDR3 sequences; more than 12% are singletons. The gene calls are TRBV4-1 and TRBJ1-1; D possibly corresponds to TRBD1 (5 bases). The receptor's source is an adult who was a healthcare worker with PCR-confirmed SARS-CoV-2 infection or an uninfected control (not recorded which). Sequencing was performed on whole blood, taken at baseline. DNA of the CDR3: TGCGCCAGCAGCCAAGAGAGACGCAGGGCGAGTGAAGCTTTCTTT. This sequence encodes CASSQERRRASEAFF.